The 4 T cell receptor beta chains below were found in one sample sequenced in a study of blood T cell repertoires in COVID-19. Assay: immunoSEQ multiplex PCR; the TCRdb copy retains only in-frame clones and omits some. The sample has around 160,000 clones, 70% to 90% seen once. Sequenced sample: peripheral blood. These receptors all stem from a man aged 18-30 years with acute or convalescent COVID-19.

This clone was detected once. The chain recombines TRBV6-6 with TRBJ1-6, with TRBD1 as a possible D gene (5 bases). V was clipped by 5 bases and J by 7 bases, with 9 bases between them. This CDR3 is 13 amino acids long. The germline V gene has CDR1 MNHNY and CDR2 SVGAGI (reference sequence). The CDR3 loop reads CASSLRENSPLHF. DNA for the CDR3: TGTGCCAGCAGTCTCAGGGAAAATTCACCCCTCCACTTT.

In its sample, this clone was seen once. CDR3 in DNA: TGTGCCAGCAGTGCGTCGGAGACCTATAATTCACCCCTCCACTTT. Its translation: CASSASETYNSPLHF. The chain uses TRBV27 and TRBJ1-6, with D unclear. This CDR3 is 15 amino acids long. V dropped 5 bases and J dropped 2 bases, with 10 bases sitting between them. Germline CDR1 is MNHEY and CDR2 is SMNVEV (reference sequence).

The chain has TRBV19 and TRBJ1-1, with D unclear. The CDR3 is made up of 12 amino acids. V was clipped by 9 bases and J by 1 base, with 9 bases between them. CDR1 and CDR2 (germline): LNHDA, SQIVND (reference sequence). The CDR3 is CASQSRNTEAFF. The CDR3 DNA follows: TGTGCCAGCCAAAGCCGGAACACTGAAGCTTTCTTT.

This chain joins TRBV28 and TRBJ1-1, with D possibly TRBD1 on 6 matching bases. V lost 6 bases and J lost 0, with 20 bases in between. CDR3 length: 17 amino acids. Germline loops: CDR1 MDHEN, CDR2 SYDVKM. The CDR3 loop is CASRFFLRTAMNTEAFF. As DNA, the CDR3 is TGTGCCAGCAGATTTTTCTTGCGGACAGCGATGAACACTGAAGCTTTCTTT. Looking up the rest from reference TRBV28 and TRBJ1-1 gives the full variable domain: DVKVTQSSRYLVKRTGEKVFLECVQDMDHENMFWYRQDPGLGLRLIYFSYDVKMKEKGDIPEGYSVSREKKERFSLILESASTNQTSMYLCASRFFLRTAMNTEAFFGQGTRLTVV.